The source of this T cell receptor beta chain is a study of PD-1 blockade in mismatch repair-deficient tumors. Concerning this clone itself: Its antigen remains unidentified.

Time point specified: roughly 10-day in vitro stimulation with candidate neoantigen peptide 5. The assay was immunoSEQ multiplex PCR, and TCRdb's table has in-frame clones only and misses some. Of over 13,000 clones in the sample, 84% were seen once. The germline V gene encodes CDR1 MGHRA and CDR2 YSYEKL. The CDR3 extends over 18 amino acids. J lost 4 bases, V lost 0 bases, and 11 bases had no gene match. The sequence came from an adult with mismatch repair-deficient cancer. This chain connects TRBV4-1 to TRBJ2-1, with 8 bases that match TRBD2. Sequenced here: cells cultured in vitro, sampled from a patient treated with pembrolizumab. CDR3 protein: CASSQDLSLVAGYNEQFF. The CDR3 coding sequence is TGCGCCAGCAGCCAAGATCTCTCTTTGGTAGCGGGGTACAATGAGCAGTTCTTC.